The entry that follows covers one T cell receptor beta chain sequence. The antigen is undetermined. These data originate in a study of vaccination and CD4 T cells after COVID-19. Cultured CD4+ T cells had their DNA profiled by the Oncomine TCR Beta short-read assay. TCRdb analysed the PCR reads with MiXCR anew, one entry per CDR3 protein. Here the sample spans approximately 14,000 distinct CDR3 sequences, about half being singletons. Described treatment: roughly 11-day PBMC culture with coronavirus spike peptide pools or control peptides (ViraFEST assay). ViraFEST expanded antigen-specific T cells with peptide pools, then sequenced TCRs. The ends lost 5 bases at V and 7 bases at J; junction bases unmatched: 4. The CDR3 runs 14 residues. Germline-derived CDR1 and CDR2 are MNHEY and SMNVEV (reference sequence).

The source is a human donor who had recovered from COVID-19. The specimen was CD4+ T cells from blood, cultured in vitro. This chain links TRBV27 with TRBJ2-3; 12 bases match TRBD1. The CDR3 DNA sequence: TGTGCCAGCAGTAGGGGACAGGGGGCGAATACGCAGTATTTT. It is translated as CASSRGQGANTQYF.